The clone carrying this T cell receptor (beta chain) was counted ten times or more. This specimen belongs to a study of response to subunit inactivated influenza vaccine. The CDR3 runs 13 residues. CDR1 is SQVTM, CDR2 ANQGSEA, per germline. J gave up 3 bases and V 4 bases, and 3 bases lay outside the gene matches. TCRdb re-called the RT-PCR reads with MiXCR, one entry per CDR3 protein. The sample contains hundreds of thousands of distinct CDR3 sequences, around 15% of which appear only once. This clonotype originated in a man between 50 and 59 years old who received an inactivated influenza vaccine. Material: PBMCs from blood, obtained 14 days before vaccination. The chain employs TRBV29-1 and TRBJ2-7; 10 bases match TRBD1. The DNA for the CDR3 is TGCAGCGTTGGGGGGACAGGGGTCTACGAGCAGTACTTC. Protein sequence: CSVGGTGVYEQYF.